Listed below are T cell receptor beta chains from one sample, sequenced in a study of blood T cells in healthy people across ages. TCRdb independently ran MiXCR on the 5' RACE reads; one entry per CDR3 protein. Among 1.4 million or so distinct CDR3 sequences listed, approximately 43% were seen once. The sequencing input was blood. The receptor source for this set is a woman aged 18-29 years in good health. Both conserved end residues are part of each CDR3. Each record gives: V gene, J gene, clone size, D gene, CDR3 protein, CDR3 DNA. A D gene is named only where the DNA matches it firmly. Only some rows state a clone size, as once, few, many or a class for expanded clones.

>TRBV28|TRBJ2-7|NA|NA
CAGSSGGRGFYEQYF
TGTGCCGGCAGTTCCGGAGGTCGGGGATTCTACGAGCAGTACTTC
>TRBV19|TRBJ1-2|NA|NA
CASSPETARKGYTF
TGTGCCAGTAGCCCCGAGACAGCTCGTAAGGGCTACACCTTC
>TRBV29-1|TRBJ1-6|NA|TRBD1
CSVRTGFYSPLHF
TGCAGCGTCCGGACAGGGTTTTATTCACCCCTCCACTTT
>TRBV20-1|TRBJ1-1|few|NA
CSAGGTPRRENTEAFF
TGCAGTGCTGGCGGGACACCAAGGAGGGAGAACACTGAAGCTTTCTTT
>TRBV20-1|TRBJ2-3|NA|TRBD2
CSARAPIPLAGGISTDTQYF
TGCAGTGCTAGAGCCCCAATCCCACTAGCGGGAGGCATTAGCACAGATACGCAGTATTTT
>TRBV5-1|TRBJ1-1|NA|NA
CASSLPPGASAEAFF
TGCGCCAGCAGCTTGCCGCCGGGGGCCAGCGCTGAAGCTTTCTTT
>TRBV21-1|TRBJ2-7|few|NA
CASSNGTGGAYYEQYF
TGTGCCAGCAGCAATGGGACAGGGGGCGCTTACTACGAGCAGTACTTC
>TRBV27|TRBJ1-2|NA|NA
CASSPYGTQNYGYTF
TGTGCCAGCAGTCCTTACGGGACACAAAACTATGGCTACACCTTC
>TRBV24-1|TRBJ2-5|once|NA
CATSDQRIGETQYF
TGTGCCACCAGTGACCAGAGAATAGGAGAGACCCAGTACTTC
>TRBV9|TRBJ2-1|many|NA
CASSVDDTQGNNEQFF
TGTGCCAGCAGCGTAGACGACACTCAGGGGAACAATGAGCAGTTCTTC
>TRBV20-1|TRBJ2-7|many|NA
CSARDGRAWGNYEQYF
TGCAGTGCTAGAGATGGAAGGGCATGGGGAAACTACGAGCAGTACTTC
>TRBV2|TRBJ2-1|few|NA
CASKPGFF
TGTGCCAGCAAGCCGGGGTTCTTC
>TRBV4-1|TRBJ1-2|NA|TRBD1
CAGSQWDSLRSDGYTF
TGCGCCGGCAGCCAATGGGACAGCCTAAGGTCCGATGGCTACACCTTC
>TRBV20-1|TRBJ2-1|NA|NA
CSARDDVLSYNEQFF
TGCAGTGCTAGAGATGACGTTCTCTCCTACAATGAGCAGTTCTTC
>TRBV29-1|TRBJ2-1|few|NA
CSVLPRFLRDEQFF
TGCAGCGTATTACCACGTTTCCTTAGGGATGAGCAGTTCTTC
>TRBV7-2|TRBJ2-4|few|TRBD1
CASSWDRGRTKNIQYF
TGTGCCAGCAGCTGGGACAGGGGTCGTACCAAAAACATTCAGTACTTC
>TRBV7-2|TRBJ1-4|NA|TRBD1
CASSLTGVANEKLFF
TGTGCCAGCAGCCTCACAGGGGTGGCTAATGAAAAACTGTTTTTT
>TRBV5-1|TRBJ1-1|few|TRBD1
CASSSGGTGGDEAFF
TGCGCCAGCAGCTCAGGGGGGACAGGGGGCGATGAAGCTTTCTTT
>TRBV25-1|TRBJ1-1|NA|NA
CASAYYTEAFF
TGTGCCAGCGCATATTACACTGAAGCTTTCTTT
>TRBV7-2|TRBJ1-1|NA|TRBD1
CASSLRSGGTNTEAFF
TGTGCCAGCAGCTTAAGGTCAGGGGGAACGAACACTGAAGCTTTCTTT
>TRBV7-2|TRBJ2-4|once|TRBD2
CASSATSGAYKQYF
TGTGCCAGCAGCGCTACTAGCGGGGCCTACAAGCAGTACTTC
>TRBV12-3/TRBV12-4|TRBJ2-5|few|NA
CASSLSRGFLETQYF
NA
>TRBV12-3/TRBV12-4|TRBJ2-7|NA|TRBD2
CASSPASLAPTLDEQYF
TGTGCCAGCAGTCCAGCCTCACTAGCGCCCACGCTGGATGAGCAGTACTTC
>TRBV7-2|TRBJ1-5|NA|TRBD1
CASSFLRDRNNQPQHF
TGTGCCAGCAGCTTTCTCCGGGACAGAAACAATCAGCCCCAGCATTTT
>TRBV4-2|TRBJ2-1|NA|NA
CASSPGLLRDNEQFF
TGTGCCAGCAGCCCCGGACTGCTCCGGGACAATGAGCAGTTCTTC
>TRBV12-5|TRBJ2-1|few|NA
CASGLDIYTGTKYNEQFF
TGTGCTAGTGGTTTGGACATTTACACCGGGACAAAATACAATGAGCAGTTCTTC
>TRBV4-3|TRBJ2-1|NA|NA
CASSQDIGQNEQFF
TGCGCCAGCAGCCAAGATATTGGCCAGAATGAGCAGTTCTTC
>TRBV24-1|TRBJ1-2|NA|TRBD1
CATSECDRGYGYTF
TGTGCCACCAGTGAATGTGACAGGGGCTATGGCTACACCTTC
>TRBV7-2|TRBJ2-3|NA|TRBD2
CASSPGLATQYF
TGTGCCAGCAGCCCGGGACTAGCAACGCAGTATTTT
>TRBV20-1|TRBJ2-1|few|TRBD2
CSAREPGLAGGNEQFF
TGCAGTGCTAGAGAACCGGGACTAGCGGGAGGGAATGAGCAGTTCTTC
>TRBV20-1|TRBJ1-2|NA|TRBD1
CSANSRGRDGYTF
TGCAGTGCTAATAGCAGGGGGCGGGATGGCTACACCTTC
>TRBV25-1|TRBJ1-4|NA|TRBD1
CASGSTGDGANEKLFF
TGTGCCAGCGGATCAACAGGGGATGGGGCTAATGAAAAACTGTTTTTT
>TRBV9|TRBJ2-7|NA|TRBD1
CASSARQGGNEQYF
TGTGCCAGCAGCGCGCGACAGGGCGGCAATGAGCAGTACTTC
>TRBV9|TRBJ1-2|NA|NA
CASSRPNEGPTF
TGTGCCAGCAGTCGCCCTAACGAGGGTCCCACCTTC
>TRBV12-3/TRBV12-4|TRBJ2-7|NA|TRBD2
CASSLRTRYGEQYF
TGTGCCAGCAGTTTACGGACTAGATATGGAGAGCAGTACTTC
>TRBV7-8|TRBJ2-1|NA|TRBD2
CASSGPSGVSYNEQFF
TGTGCCAGCAGTGGACCTAGCGGGGTCTCCTACAATGAGCAGTTCTTC
>TRBV10-3|TRBJ2-1|few|NA
CAISEAYSSYNEQFF
TGTGCCATCAGTGAGGCCTACAGCTCCTACAATGAGCAGTTCTTC
>TRBV7-2|TRBJ1-2|few|NA
CASSLSRVGDGYTF
TGTGCCAGCAGCTTATCCAGGGTGGGGGATGGCTACACCTTC
>TRBV12-5|TRBJ1-5|few|NA
CASGLEGAGQHF
TGTGCTAGTGGTTTAGAGGGTGCGGGACAGCATTTT
>TRBV29-1|TRBJ1-5|few|TRBD1
CSVLFDRVGQPQHF
TGCAGCGTTCTTTTCGACAGGGTCGGTCAGCCCCAGCATTTT
>TRBV4-1|TRBJ2-5|NA|NA
CASSQEGSGSKTQYF
TGCGCCAGCAGCCAAGAAGGGTCAGGGAGTAAGACCCAGTACTTC
>TRBV6-1|TRBJ2-7|NA|NA
CASRVTMAYEQYF
TGTGCCAGCAGGGTAACAATGGCCTACGAGCAGTACTTC
>TRBV28|TRBJ1-6|NA|NA
CASSRVSPLHF
TGTGCCAGCAGTAGGGTTTCACCCCTCCACTTT